These 16 T cell receptor beta chains share one sample of origin, sequenced in a study of regulatory T cells in long-lasting Graves disease. Investigators prepared the TCR beta libraries by applying iRepertoire HTBI primers and Arm-PCR of CDR3 regions. TCRdb redid the calling of the multiplex PCR reads with MiXCR, one entry per CDR3 protein. Here the sample spans hundreds of thousands of distinct CDR3 sequences, approximately 15% being singletons. As for time point: newly diagnosed GD, antithyroid drugs for less than 3 months. The authors made the TCR library using RNA they extracted from PBMCs. Separately, the same data were catalogued under a study of T cells in Graves' hyperthyroidism and ophthalmopathy.

Here the sequenced sample was peripheral blood mononuclear cells (PBMCs), taken at new diagnosis, from a patient treated with antithyroid drugs. The receptor source for this set is a man under 40 with Graves disease.

Ten or more counts support this clonotype. The rearrangement joins TRBV7-6 to TRBJ2-1, with a tentative D call TRBD2 (5 bases). Germline V gene sequence: CDR1 SGHVS, CDR2 FNYEAQ. The length of the CDR3 is 15 residues. With 4 bases removed from V and 0 bases from J, the gap between germline ends came to 10 bases. The CDR3, as DNA: TGTGCCAGCAGCTCAGCTGGGAGCTCCTACAATGAGCAGTTCTTC. It is translated as CASSSAGSSYNEQFF.

Only a few counts were recorded for this clonotype. This may be a read error: a much more frequent sequence differs by one nucleotide. The V and J genes are TRBV15 and TRBJ1-3; a possible D gene is TRBD1 (5 bases). Germline V gene lookup returns CDR1 LNHNV and CDR2 YYDKDF (reference sequence). Trimming removed 3 bases from V and 9 bases from J, with 18 bases in between. CDR3 length: 15 amino acids. The DNA of the CDR3 is TGTGCCACCAGCAGGGACCTTACAGGATATAGCACCATATATTTT. Translated: CATSRDLTGYSTIYF.

The chain joins TRBV4-1 to TRBJ2-7; 10 bases align to TRBD1. CDR1 is MGHRA, CDR2 YSYEKL, per germline. J was trimmed by 4 bases and V by 4 bases; bases with no gene match: 7. The CDR3 loop spans 15 amino acids. CDR3: CASSPGTGVWYEQYF. The DNA for the CDR3 is TGCGCCAGCAGCCCAGGGACAGGGGTCTGGTACGAGCAGTACTTC.

The V call is TRBV10-1, the J call TRBJ2-7, with 14 bases lining up with TRBD2. The CDR3 contains 17 residues. V shed 0 bases, J shed 1 base, and the junction held 2 bases outside the gene matches. CDR1 and CDR2 (germline): WNHNN, SYGVQD (reference sequence). CDR3 protein: CASSESGLAGGSYEQYF. The CDR3 nucleotides read TGCGCCAGCAGTGAGTCCGGACTAGCGGGAGGTTCCTACGAGCAGTACTTC.

V gene TRBV7-3 combines with J gene TRBJ2-3; TRBD2 is a possible D gene (5 bases). The CDR3 runs 15 residues. The germline V and J ends were trimmed by 2 bases and 0 bases, with 9 bases remaining between them. Germline CDR1 reads SGHTA; CDR2 reads FQGTGA. CDR3 DNA: TGTGCCAGCAGCTTAGGGTGGACTAGCACAGATACGCAGTATTTT. This codes for CASSLGWTSTDTQYF.

The V and J genes are TRBV13 and TRBJ2-7; a possible D gene is TRBD2 (5 bases). CDR1 is PRHDT and CDR2 is FYEKMQ in the germline V gene (reference sequence). Trimming took off 2 bases at V and 2 bases at J, with 10 bases between the two ends. The CDR3 runs to 14 residues. The CDR3 sequence: CASSLNGLPYEQYF. Written as DNA, the CDR3 is TGTGCCAGCAGCTTAAATGGACTCCCCTACGAGCAGTACTTC.

This clonotype has a count of ten or more. CDR3 coding DNA: TGCAGTGCTATTGCGGATGCCTACTACGAGCAGTACTTC. It encodes CSAIADAYYEQYF. The rearrangement uses TRBV20-1 and TRBJ2-7, with no clear D. Looked up from germline, CDR1 is DFQATT and CDR2 is SNEGSKA (reference sequence). Trimming stripped 4 bases from V and 3 bases from J, with 13 bases between. The CDR3 has 13 amino acids.

This clonotype was counted at least ten times. The V gene is TRBV5-1, the J gene TRBJ2-3, with D perhaps TRBD1 (6 bases). Trimming took off 4 bases at V and 5 bases at J, with 14 bases between the two ends. This CDR3 comprises 14 residues. Germline V gene data show CDR1 as SGHRS and CDR2 as YFSETQ. The CDR3 reads CASSTGQRGDTQYF. The CDR3 region has the DNA TGCGCCAGCAGCACCGGACAGCGAGGAGATACGCAGTATTTT. The full variable domain, with the rest looked up from reference TRBV5-1 and TRBJ2-3, is KAGVTQTPRYLIKTRGQQVTLSCSPISGHRSVSWYQQTPGQGLQFLFEYFSETQRNKGNFPGRFSGRQFSNSRSEMNVSTLELGDSALYLCASSTGQRGDTQYFGPGTRLTVL.

Ten or more counts support this clonotype. This chain connects TRBV12-3 or TRBV12-4 to TRBJ2-2, with D perhaps being TRBD1 or TRBD2 (6 bases each). CDR3 length equals 15 residues. With 2 bases removed from V and 5 bases from J, the gap between germline ends came to 12 bases. The CDR3 region has the DNA TGTGCCAGCAGTTTATTCAGGGGAGGAACCGGGGAGCTGTTTTTT. Amino acids: CASSLFRGGTGELFF.

Many counts were recorded for this clonotype. This chain links TRBV9 with TRBJ2-4, with D possibly being TRBD1 or TRBD2 (5 bases each). V shed 4 bases and J shed 8 bases, with 13 bases lying between them. The CDR3 length is 13 residues. Germline CDR1 is SGDLS and CDR2 is YYNGEE. CDR3 loop: CASSSSVGDIQYF. DNA for the CDR3: TGTGCCAGCAGCTCATCAGTGGGGGACATTCAGTACTTC.

This clonotype was counted many times. V and J are TRBV30 and TRBJ1-1, with D unclear. With 3 bases removed from V and 3 bases from J, the gap between germline ends came to 11 bases. The germline gives CDR1 GTSNPN, CDR2 SVGIG (reference sequence). This CDR3 is built from 13 residues. The CDR3 DNA follows: TGTGCCTGGAGGGAAGAGTGGCACACTGAAGCTTTCTTT. Translated, it gives CAWREEWHTEAFF.

This clonotype was counted at least ten times. The genes are TRBV7-8 and TRBJ1-2, with 9 positions matching TRBD1. From germline, CDR1 is SGHVS and CDR2 FQNEAQ. CDR3 length: 14 amino acids. V shed 5 bases, J shed 5 bases, and the junction held 6 bases outside the gene matches. The CDR3 loop reads CASSPGQGGYGYTF. DNA for the CDR3: TGTGCCAGCAGCCCGGGACAGGGAGGATATGGCTACACCTTC.

This clonotype was recorded at least ten times. This chain connects TRBV12-3 or TRBV12-4 to TRBJ1-3, with D unresolved. V was trimmed by 7 bases and J by 0 bases, leaving 16 bases between them. This CDR3 spans 16 amino acids. The CDR3 sequence: CASTVGRRLSGNTIYF. CDR3 DNA: TGTGCCAGCACCGTGGGGAGGAGACTCTCTGGAAACACCATATATTTT.

This clonotype was seen repeatedly, ten times or more. The chain links TRBV6-1 to TRBJ2-1; D is undetermined. V shed 5 bases and J shed 7 bases, with 15 bases lying between them. The germline V gene encodes CDR1 MNHNS and CDR2 SASEGT. This CDR3 region has 14 residues. The CDR3 sequence: CASSHRTLENEQFF. The CDR3 nucleotides read TGTGCCAGCAGTCACCGAACTCTAGAAAATGAGCAGTTCTTC.

To note about this clonotype: At one boundary the junction diverges from the germline segment, which might be a read error. The rearrangement joins TRBV3-1 to TRBJ1-1, with D perhaps TRBD1 (6 bases). Germline V gene sequence: CDR1 LGHDT, CDR2 YNNKEL (reference sequence). There are 13 residues in the CDR3. The CDR3 here is CASSLGQNTVAFF. The CDR3 DNA reads as TGTGCCAGCAGTCTCGGACAGAACACTGTAGCTTTCTTT.

The CDR3 DNA reads TGTGCCAGCAGTTACGATGGTGTATTCTCCTACGAGCAGTACTTC. Translating gives CASSYDGVFSYEQYF. The chain has TRBV6-5 and TRBJ2-7; D call uncertain. The CDR3 contains 15 residues. Germline V CDR1 and CDR2: MNHEY, SVGAGI. V was cut by 2 bases and J by 0 bases, with 11 bases left in between.